This T cell receptor (beta chain) was documented in a study of T cell responses to AZD1222 COVID-19 vaccine. Study results and caveats: The study reported that nearly half of spike-specific TCRs target unmutated variant regions. Clonal diversity may have been underestimated, and the donors were mostly white British, with more females than males. Baseline testing showed seropositivity in only a handful of AZD1222 recipients.

Clones were read by immunoSEQ multiplex PCR, and TCRdb kept only the in-frame ones, dropping some. Here the sample spans over 150,000 clones, roughly 92% being singletons. The CDR3 spans 13 residues. Germline CDR1 is SGHDT and CDR2 is YYEEEE. V lost 4 bases and J 10 bases, leaving 17 bases between the germline ends. Points on this clone: The antigen remains undetermined.

The sample here was peripheral blood, taken on day 0 of AZD1222 vaccination. The chain employs TRBV5-6 and TRBJ1-1; no clear D. The receptor comes from an adult in good health. CDR3 in amino acids: CASSLPSSAGAFF. CDR3 coding DNA: TGTGCCAGCAGCCTTCCCTCGTCCGCGGGAGCTTTCTTT.